One sample yielded the 23 T cell receptor beta chains listed below, sequenced in a study of Graves' ophthalmopathy and Graves' hyperthyroidism. Using RNA transcripts, the TCR beta CDR3 regions were amplified. Second-round multiplex PCR came after a first-round RT-PCR that employed HTBI primers. TCRdb re-called the multiplex PCR reads with MiXCR, one entry per CDR3 protein. The table records roughly 610,000 distinct CDR3 sequences, approximately 22% of them present only once. The source material was peripheral blood. The receptors originated from a woman aged 18-29 years with stable Graves' hyperthyroidism. Some clones in this sample may be carry-over from other donors' samples.

This clonotype has just a few counts. V gene TRBV6-5 combines with J gene TRBJ1-2; 7 bases agree with TRBD1. Germline CDR1 reads MNHEY; CDR2 reads SVGAGI. The CDR3 is 17 amino acids. J lost 0 bases, V lost 4 bases, and 11 bases had no gene match. The CDR3 sequence: CASSSWQGDQTNYGYTF. The DNA for the CDR3 is TGTGCCAGCAGTTCGTGGCAGGGGGACCAGACTAACTATGGCTACACCTTC.

This clonotype showed up just a few times. This may arise from a read error, as a much more abundant clone is one base away. The chain links TRBV20-1 to TRBJ2-2; D is perhaps TRBD1 (6 bases). CDR1 and CDR2 from the germline V gene are DFQATT and SNEGSKA (reference sequence). This CDR3 is built from 13 residues. The CDR3 region is CSGQGPSTGELCF. CDR3 nucleotides: TGCAGTGGGCAGGGGCCGTCGACCGGGGAGCTGTGTTTT.

This clonotype was detected ten times or more. The chain uses TRBV12-3 or TRBV12-4 and TRBJ1-2; possible D gene TRBD1, 6 bases. Trimming removed 4 bases at V and 8 bases at J, with 20 bases between. This CDR3 region has 15 residues. Written as DNA, the CDR3 is TGTGCCAGCAGTTCGAATCCGGGGGGGCCGGACGGCTACACCTTC. This gives the protein CASSSNPGGPDGYTF.

A remark on this clonotype: The junction departs from the called germline gene at one end, perhaps through a read error. The rearrangement joins TRBV20-1 to TRBJ2-5, with 10 bases aligning to TRBD2. Germline loops: CDR1 DFQATT, CDR2 SNEGSKA (reference sequence). The CDR3 has 14 residues. The CDR3 spells CSASLASGREAQYF. The DNA of the CDR3 is TGCAGTGCTAGTTTGGCTAGCGGGAGAGAGGCCCAGTACTTC.

This clonotype was detected many times. The genes are TRBV20-1 and TRBJ2-5; TRBD2 matches 12 bases. This CDR3 spans 16 amino acids. Germline V gene sequence: CDR1 DFQATT, CDR2 SNEGSKA (reference sequence). With V trimmed by 5 bases and J by 2 bases, 9 bases remained unmatched. As DNA, the CDR3 is TGCAGTGCTCTACGACTAGCGGGGGCCTATCAAGAGACCCAGTACTTC. This sequence encodes CSALRLAGAYQETQYF.

In its sample, this clonotype was seen many times. The chain couples TRBV12-3 or TRBV12-4 to TRBJ1-6; weak D call: TRBD1 (5 bases). The CDR3 is 14 residues long. V lost 5 bases and J 10 bases, leaving 15 bases between the germline ends. CDR3 region: CASSRPGFRSPLHF. The DNA of the CDR3 is TGTGCCAGCAGTCGCCCAGGGTTTAGGTCACCCCTCCACTTT.

This clonotype was observed a few times. The chain carries TRBV7-2 and TRBJ1-5; no clear D. Per germline, CDR1 SGHTA and CDR2 FQGNSA. This CDR3 contains 14 residues. V was shortened by 5 bases and J by 7 bases, with 15 bases between the two germline ends. The CDR3 sequence: CASSPTREGQPQHF. The DNA for the CDR3 is TGTGCCAGCAGCCCTACCCGAGAGGGCCAGCCCCAGCATTTT.

In this sample, this clonotype turned up many times. Germline is not matched at one junction end, which may reflect a read error. This chain links TRBV6-1 with TRBJ2-7; no reliable D call. The CDR3 sequence is 15 residues long. Germline-derived CDR1 and CDR2 are MNHNS and SASEGT. CDR3 in amino acids: CASSERGPGPYEQYF. Written as DNA, the CDR3 is TGTGCCAGCAGTGAACGCGGACCCGGGCCCTACGAGCAATACTTC.

This clonotype turned up a few times. This chain uses TRBV11-1 with TRBJ2-5; TRBD1 aligns across 10 bases. Germline V gene sequence: CDR1 SGHAT, CDR2 FQDESV (reference sequence). The trim removed 2 bases at V and 1 base at J, leaving 7 bases unmatched. This CDR3 comprises 17 residues. CDR3 nucleotides: TGTGCCAGCAGCTTATCCCGGGACAGGGGAATCCAAGAGACCCAGTACTTC. Translation gives CASSLSRDRGIQETQYF.

Many counts were recorded for this clonotype. V gene TRBV6-2 or TRBV6-3 combines with J gene TRBJ2-7, with D tentatively TRBD2 (6 bases). This CDR3 comprises 15 residues. V gave up 0 bases and J gave up 0 bases, with 9 bases separating them. Germline V CDR1 and CDR2: MNHEY, SVGEGT. CDR3: CASSYSGTHSYEQYF. CDR3 bases: TGTGCCAGCAGTTACTCCGGGACTCACTCCTACGAGCAGTACTTC.

This clonotype was recorded at least ten times. This chain links TRBV7-3 with TRBJ1-2, with TRBD1 as a possible D gene (5 bases). Germline V gene data show CDR1 as SGHTA and CDR2 as FQGTGA. This CDR3 is built from 15 residues. Trimming stripped 5 bases from V and 8 bases from J, with 21 bases between. In DNA form, the CDR3 reads TGTGCCAGCAGCGCGCGGGCGGCGGGGGATGACGGCTACACCTTC. Amino acids: CASSARAAGDDGYTF.

This clonotype was detected ten times or more. V gene TRBV12-3 or TRBV12-4 combines with J gene TRBJ1-2; D not certain. This CDR3 spans 14 amino acids. V was shortened by 3 bases and J by 3 bases, with 11 bases between the two germline ends. In DNA form, the CDR3 reads TGTGCCAGCAGTTTCGATCACAGCTACTATGGCTACACCTTC. Translating gives CASSFDHSYYGYTF.

This clonotype was seen at least ten times. This chain connects TRBV20-1 to TRBJ2-5, with no clear D. With 2 bases removed from V and 2 bases from J, the gap between germline ends came to 9 bases. There are 13 residues in the CDR3. The germline CDR1 and CDR2 sequences are DFQATT and SNEGSKA (reference sequence). The CDR3 DNA sequence: TGCAGTGCTAGACTGGGATCTCAAGAGACCCAGTACTTC. It specifies CSARLGSQETQYF.

This chain joins TRBV12-3 or TRBV12-4 and TRBJ1-1, with 10 bases matching TRBD1. The CDR3 spans 18 residues. V shed 1 base, J shed 3 bases, and the junction held 11 bases outside the gene matches. In nucleotides, the CDR3 is TGTGCCAGCAGTTTAGAAAGGACAGGGGGATTTGGGGACACTGAAGCTTTCTTT. This codes for CASSLERTGGFGDTEAFF.

This clonotype was observed at least ten times. The chain has TRBV7-9 and TRBJ1-2; 7 bases align to TRBD1. The junction had 4 bases not matched to a gene; V was cut back by 3 bases and J by 6 bases. CDR1 and CDR2 from the germline V gene are SEHNR and FQNEAQ (reference sequence). The CDR3 runs 13 residues. For the CDR3, the DNA is TGTGCCAGCAGCTTGACAGGGCCCCATGGCTACACCTTC. Encoded protein: CASSLTGPHGYTF.

This clonotype was counted many times. This chain uses TRBV5-1 with TRBJ2-7; D is possibly TRBD1 (6 bases). This CDR3 comprises 15 residues. Germline assignment: CDR1 SGHRS and CDR2 YFSETQ. V was shortened by 4 bases and J by 0 bases, with 14 bases between the two germline ends. CDR3 amino acids: CASSLGQSSSYEQYF. DNA of the CDR3: TGCGCCAGCAGCCTAGGACAGTCCAGCTCCTACGAGCAGTACTTC.

The V gene is TRBV28, the J gene TRBJ2-7, with TRBD2 matching over 7 bases. The CDR3 consists of 16 residues. V shed 5 bases and J 2 bases; nucleotides not matched to a gene: 12. Germline values: CDR1 MDHEN, CDR2 SYDVKM. The CDR3 DNA reads as TGTGCCAGCAGTGCCCACGAATCGCTAGCGGCCTACGAGCAGTACTTC. Translating gives CASSAHESLAAYEQYF.

This chain uses TRBV27 with TRBJ1-1, with D tentatively TRBD1 (5 bases). Per germline, CDR1 MNHEY and CDR2 SMNVEV (reference sequence). The CDR3 totals 15 residues. V lost 5 bases and J 0 bases, leaving 13 bases between the germline ends. In DNA, the CDR3 is TGTGCCAGCAGTCACGGGACTCAAGTGAACACTGAAGCTTTCTTT. Amino acid sequence: CASSHGTQVNTEAFF.

This clonotype was detected a few times. J is TRBJ2-5 and V is TRBV30; the D is unclear. V shed 5 bases and J shed 1 base, with 5 bases lying between them. Germline V gene sequence: CDR1 GTSNPN, CDR2 SVGIG (reference sequence). The CDR3 runs to 11 residues. The CDR3: CAWGPQETQYF. The CDR3 bases are TGTGCCTGGGGACCCCAAGAGACCCAGTACTTC.

This clonotype was picked up many times. V gene TRBV5-1 combines with J gene TRBJ1-6, with 9 bases identical to TRBD1. Germline V gene data show CDR1 as SGHRS and CDR2 as YFSETQ. V lost 4 bases and J lost 8; bases outside the gene matches: 10. The CDR3 sequence is 16 residues long. The CDR3 DNA is TGCGCCAGCAGCGTTGGATGGACAGGGGAGCATTCACCCCTCCACTTT. It translates to CASSVGWTGEHSPLHF.

There are many counts of this clonotype. J is TRBJ1-1 and V is TRBV15; D is unclear. The V gene lost 5 bases and the J gene lost 6 bases, with 13 bases spanning the gap. Germline V gene data show CDR1 as LNHNV and CDR2 as YYDKDF (reference sequence). This CDR3 has 13 residues. CDR3 coding DNA: TGTGCCACCAGCCCCACGCGGGGTTCTGAAGCTTTCTTT. It codes for CATSPTRGSEAFF.

The chain links TRBV9 to TRBJ1-3; D is uncertain. The CDR3 has 15 amino acids. Trimming cost V 0 bases and J 3 bases, with 10 bases left between them. Germline V gene lookup returns CDR1 SGDLS and CDR2 YYNGEE. The CDR3 DNA reads as TGTGCCAGCAGCGTAGCCGACTGGGGTGGAAACACCATATATTTT. Translating it yields CASSVADWGGNTIYF.

This clonotype was recorded many times. The chain couples TRBV7-2 to TRBJ2-5; 8 bases fit TRBD2. After removal of 5 bases from V and 7 bases from J, the junction contained 9 bases not matched to a gene. Germline loops: CDR1 SGHTA, CDR2 FQGNSA. The CDR3 loop spans 14 amino acids. The CDR3 DNA follows: TGTGCCAGCAGCCCGGGGGGGCCAGGGGCGACCCAGTACTTC. Translation gives CASSPGGPGATQYF.